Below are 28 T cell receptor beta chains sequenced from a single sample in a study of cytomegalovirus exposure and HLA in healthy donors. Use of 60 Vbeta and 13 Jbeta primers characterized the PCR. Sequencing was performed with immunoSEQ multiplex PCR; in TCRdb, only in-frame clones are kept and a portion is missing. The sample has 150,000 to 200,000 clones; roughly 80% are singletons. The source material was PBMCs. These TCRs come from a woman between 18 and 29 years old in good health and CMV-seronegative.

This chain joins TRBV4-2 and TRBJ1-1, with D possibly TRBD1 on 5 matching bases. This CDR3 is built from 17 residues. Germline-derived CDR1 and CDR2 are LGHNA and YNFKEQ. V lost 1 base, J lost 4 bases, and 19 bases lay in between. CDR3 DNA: TGTGCCAGCAGCCAAGCCCCTCTGGCGGGGGGGAGCACTGAAGCTTTCTTT. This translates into CASSQAPLAGGSTEAFF.

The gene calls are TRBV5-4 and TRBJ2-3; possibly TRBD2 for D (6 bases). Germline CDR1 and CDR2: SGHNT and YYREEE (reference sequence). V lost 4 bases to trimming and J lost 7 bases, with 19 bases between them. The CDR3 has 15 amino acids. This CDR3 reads CASSLGGHSANTQYF. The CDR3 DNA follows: TGTGCCAGCAGCCTCGGAGGGCATAGCGCTAATACGCAGTATTTT.

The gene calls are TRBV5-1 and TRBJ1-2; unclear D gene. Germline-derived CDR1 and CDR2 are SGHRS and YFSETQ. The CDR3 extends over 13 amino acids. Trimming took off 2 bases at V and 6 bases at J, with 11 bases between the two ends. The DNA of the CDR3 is TGCGCCAGCAGCTTTCAGATAACTAATGGCTACACCTTC. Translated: CASSFQITNGYTF.

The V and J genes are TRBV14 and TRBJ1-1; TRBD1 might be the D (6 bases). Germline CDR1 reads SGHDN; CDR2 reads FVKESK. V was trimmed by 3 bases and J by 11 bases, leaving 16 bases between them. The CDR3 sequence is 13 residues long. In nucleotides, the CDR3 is TGTGCCAGCAGCCACGAAACCCGAAGGGGGGCTTTCTTT. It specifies CASSHETRRGAFF.

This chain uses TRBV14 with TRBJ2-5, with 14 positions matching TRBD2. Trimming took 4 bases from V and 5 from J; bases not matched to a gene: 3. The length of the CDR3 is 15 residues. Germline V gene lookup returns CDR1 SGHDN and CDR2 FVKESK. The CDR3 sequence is CASSPWTSGRETQYF. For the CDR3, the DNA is TGTGCCAGCAGCCCGTGGACTAGCGGGAGGGAGACCCAGTACTTC.

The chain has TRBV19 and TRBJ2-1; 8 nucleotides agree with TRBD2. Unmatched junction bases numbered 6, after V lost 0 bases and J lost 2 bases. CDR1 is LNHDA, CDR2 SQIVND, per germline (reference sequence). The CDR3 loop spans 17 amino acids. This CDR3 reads CASSIESGSPTYNEQFF. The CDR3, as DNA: TGTGCCAGTAGTATAGAGAGCGGGAGTCCGACCTACAATGAGCAGTTCTTC.

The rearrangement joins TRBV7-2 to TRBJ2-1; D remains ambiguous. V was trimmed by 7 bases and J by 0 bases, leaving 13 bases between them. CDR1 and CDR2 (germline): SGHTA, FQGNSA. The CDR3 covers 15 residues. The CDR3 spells CASTGLRSSYNEQFF. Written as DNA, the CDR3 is TGTGCCAGCACTGGGCTGAGAAGCTCCTACAATGAGCAGTTCTTC.

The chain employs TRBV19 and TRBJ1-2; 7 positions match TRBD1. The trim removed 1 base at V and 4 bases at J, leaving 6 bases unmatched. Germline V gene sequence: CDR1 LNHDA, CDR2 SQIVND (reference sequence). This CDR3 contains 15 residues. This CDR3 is CASSIAPDRPYGYTF. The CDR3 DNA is TGTGCCAGTAGTATAGCCCCGGACAGGCCCTATGGCTACACCTTC.

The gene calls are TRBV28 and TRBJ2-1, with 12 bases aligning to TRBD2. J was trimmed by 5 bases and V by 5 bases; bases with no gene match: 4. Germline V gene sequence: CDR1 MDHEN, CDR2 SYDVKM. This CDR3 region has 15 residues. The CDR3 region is CASSEGLAGHNEQFF. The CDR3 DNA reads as TGTGCCAGCAGTGAGGGACTAGCGGGTCACAATGAGCAGTTCTTC.

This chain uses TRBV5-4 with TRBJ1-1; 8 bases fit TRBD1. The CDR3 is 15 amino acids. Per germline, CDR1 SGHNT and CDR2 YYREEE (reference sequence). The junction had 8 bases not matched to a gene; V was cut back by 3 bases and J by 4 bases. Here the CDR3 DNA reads TGTGCCAGCAGCTCTGGGACAGGTCGTGCCACTGAAGCTTTCTTT. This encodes CASSSGTGRATEAFF.

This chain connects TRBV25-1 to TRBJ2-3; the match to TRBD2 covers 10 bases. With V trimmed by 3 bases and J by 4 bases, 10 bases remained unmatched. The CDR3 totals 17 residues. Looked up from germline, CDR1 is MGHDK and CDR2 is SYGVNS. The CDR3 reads CASSDSTSGKVSDTQYF. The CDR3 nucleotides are TGTGCCAGCAGTGATTCAACTAGCGGGAAAGTGTCAGATACGCAGTATTTT.

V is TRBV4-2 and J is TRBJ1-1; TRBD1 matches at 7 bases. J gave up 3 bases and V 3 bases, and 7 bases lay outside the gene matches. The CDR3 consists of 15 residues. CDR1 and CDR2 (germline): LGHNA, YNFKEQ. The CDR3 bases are TGTGCCAGCAGCCAGGCGACAGGGAAATACACTGAAGCTTTCTTT. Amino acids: CASSQATGKYTEAFF.

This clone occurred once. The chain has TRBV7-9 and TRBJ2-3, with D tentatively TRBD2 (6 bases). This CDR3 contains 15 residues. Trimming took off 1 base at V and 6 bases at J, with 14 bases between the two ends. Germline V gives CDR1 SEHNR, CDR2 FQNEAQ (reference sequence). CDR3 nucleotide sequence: TGTGCCAGCAGCTTAGTAGCGGACATTTTGGATACGCAGTATTTT. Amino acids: CASSLVADILDTQYF.

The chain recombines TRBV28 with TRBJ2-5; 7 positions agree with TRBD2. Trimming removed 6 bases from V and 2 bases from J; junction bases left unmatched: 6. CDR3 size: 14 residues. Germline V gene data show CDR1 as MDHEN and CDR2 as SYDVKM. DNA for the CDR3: TGTGCCAGCAGACTTGACGGGAGGCAAGAGACCCAGTACTTC. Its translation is CASRLDGRQETQYF.

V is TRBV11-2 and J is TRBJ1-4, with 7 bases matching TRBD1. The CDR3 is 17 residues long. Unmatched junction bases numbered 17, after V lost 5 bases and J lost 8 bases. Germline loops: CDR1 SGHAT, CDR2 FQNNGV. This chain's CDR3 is CASSDKGEVNRGEKLFF. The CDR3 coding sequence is TGTGCCAGCAGCGATAAGGGCGAGGTGAACAGGGGAGAAAAACTGTTTTTT.

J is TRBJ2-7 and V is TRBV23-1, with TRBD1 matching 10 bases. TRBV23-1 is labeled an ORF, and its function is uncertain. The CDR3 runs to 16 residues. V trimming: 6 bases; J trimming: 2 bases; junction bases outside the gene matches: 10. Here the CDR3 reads CASRPETGQGTYEQYF. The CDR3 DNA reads TGCGCCAGCAGGCCTGAAACGGGACAGGGGACCTACGAGCAGTACTTC.

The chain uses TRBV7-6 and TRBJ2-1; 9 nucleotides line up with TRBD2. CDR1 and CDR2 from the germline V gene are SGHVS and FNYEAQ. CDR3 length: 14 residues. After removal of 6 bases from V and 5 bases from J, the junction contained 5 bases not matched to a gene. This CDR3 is CASRALAGNNEQFF. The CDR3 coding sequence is TGTGCCAGCAGAGCCCTAGCGGGAAACAATGAGCAGTTCTTC. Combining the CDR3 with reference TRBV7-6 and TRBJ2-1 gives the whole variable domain GAGVSQSPRYKVTKRGQDVALRCDPISGHVSLYWYRQALGQGPEFLTYFNYEAQQDKSGLPNDRFSAERPEGSISTLTIQRTEQRDSAMYRCASRALAGNNEQFFGPGTRLTVL.

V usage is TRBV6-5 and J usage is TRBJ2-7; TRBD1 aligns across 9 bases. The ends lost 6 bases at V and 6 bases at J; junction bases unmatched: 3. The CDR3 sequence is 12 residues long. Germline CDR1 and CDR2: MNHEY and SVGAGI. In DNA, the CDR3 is TGTGCCAGCAGCCGGACAGGGGTCGAGCAGTACTTC. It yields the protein CASSRTGVEQYF.

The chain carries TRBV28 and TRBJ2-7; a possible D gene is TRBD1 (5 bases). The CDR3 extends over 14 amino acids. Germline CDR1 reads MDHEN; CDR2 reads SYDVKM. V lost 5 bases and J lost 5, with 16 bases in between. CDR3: CASSLIRQGHEQYF. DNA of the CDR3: TGTGCCAGCAGTCTGATACGTCAGGGCCACGAGCAGTACTTC.

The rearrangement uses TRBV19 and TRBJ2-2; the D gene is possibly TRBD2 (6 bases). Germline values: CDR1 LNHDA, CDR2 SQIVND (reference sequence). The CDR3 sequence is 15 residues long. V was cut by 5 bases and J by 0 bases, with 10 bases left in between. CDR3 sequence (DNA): TGTGCCAGTAGTGATGGCGGGGCGAACACCGGGGAGCTGTTTTTT. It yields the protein CASSDGGANTGELFF.

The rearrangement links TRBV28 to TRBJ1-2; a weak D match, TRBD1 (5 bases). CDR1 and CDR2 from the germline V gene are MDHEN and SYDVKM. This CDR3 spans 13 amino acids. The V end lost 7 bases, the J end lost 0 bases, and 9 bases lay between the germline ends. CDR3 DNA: TGTGCCAGCACCCCCAGGGCTAACTATGGCTACACCTTC. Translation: CASTPRANYGYTF.

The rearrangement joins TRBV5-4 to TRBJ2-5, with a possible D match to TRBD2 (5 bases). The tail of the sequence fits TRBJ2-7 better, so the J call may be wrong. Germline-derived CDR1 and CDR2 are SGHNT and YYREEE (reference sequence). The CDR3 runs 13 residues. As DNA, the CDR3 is TGTGCCAGCAGCTTAGGCGGACTCTACGAGCAGTACTTC. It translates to CASSLGGLYEQYF.

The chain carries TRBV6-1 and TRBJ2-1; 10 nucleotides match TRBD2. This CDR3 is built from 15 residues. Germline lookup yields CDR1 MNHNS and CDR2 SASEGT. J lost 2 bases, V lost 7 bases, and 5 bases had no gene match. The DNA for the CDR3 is TGTGCCAGCAACCCCACTAGCGGGACCTACAATGAGCAGTTCTTC. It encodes CASNPTSGTYNEQFF.

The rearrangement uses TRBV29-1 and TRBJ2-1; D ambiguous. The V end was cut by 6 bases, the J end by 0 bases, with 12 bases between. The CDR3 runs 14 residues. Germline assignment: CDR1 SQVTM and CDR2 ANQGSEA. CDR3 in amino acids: CSVPPPSSYNEQFF. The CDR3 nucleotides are TGCAGCGTGCCCCCTCCGAGCTCCTACAATGAGCAGTTCTTC.

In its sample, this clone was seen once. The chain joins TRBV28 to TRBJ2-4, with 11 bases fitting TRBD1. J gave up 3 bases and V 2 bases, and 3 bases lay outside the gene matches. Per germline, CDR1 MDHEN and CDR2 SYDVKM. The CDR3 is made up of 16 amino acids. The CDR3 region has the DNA TGTGCCAGCAGTTTAATTGGGACAGGGGGCAAAAACATTCAGTACTTC. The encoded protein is CASSLIGTGGKNIQYF.

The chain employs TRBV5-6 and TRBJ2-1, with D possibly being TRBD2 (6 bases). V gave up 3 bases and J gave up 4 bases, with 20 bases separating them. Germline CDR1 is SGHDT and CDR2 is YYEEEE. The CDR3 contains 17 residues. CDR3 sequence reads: CASSSRSTLAAYNEQFF. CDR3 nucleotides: TGTGCCAGCAGCTCGAGATCTACACTAGCTGCGTACAATGAGCAGTTCTTC.

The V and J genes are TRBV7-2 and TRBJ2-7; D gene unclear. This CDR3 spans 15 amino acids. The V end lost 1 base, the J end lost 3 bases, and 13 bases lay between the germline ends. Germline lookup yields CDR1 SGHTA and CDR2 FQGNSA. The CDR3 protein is CASSLDSWQIYEQYF. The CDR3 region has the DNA TGTGCCAGCAGCTTAGATTCATGGCAGATCTACGAGCAGTACTTC.

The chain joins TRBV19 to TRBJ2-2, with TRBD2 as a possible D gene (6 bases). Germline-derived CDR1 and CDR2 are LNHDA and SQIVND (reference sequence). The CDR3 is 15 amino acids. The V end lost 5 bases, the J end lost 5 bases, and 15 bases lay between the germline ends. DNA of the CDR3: TGTGCCAGTAGTGAGGGCCCGCGGGGAACCGGGGAGCTGTTTTTT. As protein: CASSEGPRGTGELFF. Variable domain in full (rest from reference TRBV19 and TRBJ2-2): DGGITQSPKYLFRKEGQNVTLSCEQNLNHDAMYWYRQDPGQGLRLIYYSQIVNDFQKGDIAEGYSVSREKKESFPLTVTSAQKNPTAFYLCASSEGPRGTGELFFGEGSRLTVL.